A selection of T cell receptor beta chains follows, all from one sample in a study of blood T cell repertoires in COVID-19. Data came from immunoSEQ multiplex PCR; TCRdb stores just in-frame clones and leaves some out. The sample gives some 120,000 clones, almost 80% of which show up once; 25% is in the top ten. Sequencing was done on a sample of peripheral blood. All receptors derive from a human donor in a cohort sampled during active COVID-19. CDR3s include the opening cysteine and the closing phenylalanine or tryptophan. The D gene is left open where the match is weak. Part of the rows lack a size; the others show once, few, many or a class for expanded clones.

abundance: .; v_gene: TRBV7-2; j_gene: TRBJ2-1; d_gene: .; CDR3nt: TGTGCCAGCAGCTTCCTCCGGAGAGAGCAGTTCTTC; CDR3aa: CASSFLRREQFF
abundance: .; v_gene: TRBV7-9; j_gene: TRBJ1-4; d_gene: TRBD1; CDR3nt: TGTGCCAGCAGCCCGTGGACAGGGGGCAATGAAAAACTGTTTTTT; CDR3aa: CASSPWTGGNEKLFF
abundance: .; v_gene: TRBV11-1; j_gene: TRBJ1-6; d_gene: TRBD1; CDR3nt: TGTGCCAGCAGCGCCGGCCACAGGGGGAGACATTCACCCCTCCACTTT; CDR3aa: CASSAGHRGRHSPLHF
abundance: .; v_gene: TRBV18; j_gene: TRBJ1-5; d_gene: .; CDR3nt: TGTGCCAGCTCACAGGACAGAGGGGGACAAGGCAATCAGCCCCAGCATTTT; CDR3aa: CASSQDRGGQGNQPQHF
abundance: .; v_gene: TRBV5-4; j_gene: TRBJ2-2; d_gene: .; CDR3nt: TGTGCCAGCAGCTTGGGAGGCCAGGGGAACACCGGGGAGCTGTTTTTT; CDR3aa: CASSLGGQGNTGELFF
abundance: .; v_gene: TRBV15; j_gene: TRBJ2-7; d_gene: TRBD2; CDR3nt: TGTGCCACCAGCAGAGAGAGCGGGGGGGCCTTCGAGCAGTACTTC; CDR3aa: CATSRESGGAFEQYF
abundance: .; v_gene: TRBV5-1; j_gene: TRBJ1-4; d_gene: .; CDR3nt: TGCGCCAGCAGCCAGCGGGAGGGGAATGAAAAACTGTTTTTT; CDR3aa: CASSQREGNEKLFF
abundance: .; v_gene: TRBV27; j_gene: TRBJ2-7; d_gene: .; CDR3nt: TGTGCCAGCAGTTCTACTAGTGGTGAGCAGTACTTC; CDR3aa: CASSSTSGEQYF
abundance: .; v_gene: TRBV28; j_gene: TRBJ1-3; d_gene: .; CDR3nt: TGTGCCAGCAGTCCCCGAGGAGGACCTACCTCTGGAAACACCATATATTTT; CDR3aa: CASSPRGGPTSGNTIYF
abundance: .; v_gene: TRBV6-5; j_gene: TRBJ1-5; d_gene: TRBD1; CDR3nt: TGTGCCAGCAGTTCCCACGGGACAGGGGCCGATCCCCAGCATTTT; CDR3aa: CASSSHGTGADPQHF
abundance: .; v_gene: TRBV6-5; j_gene: TRBJ1-2; d_gene: .; CDR3nt: TGTGCCAGCAGTCGGCCAGGCTATGGCTACACCTTC; CDR3aa: CASSRPGYGYTF
abundance: .; v_gene: TRBV6-2/TRBV6-3; j_gene: TRBJ2-7; d_gene: TRBD2; CDR3nt: TGTGCCAGCAGTTCAACACGACTAGCGGGGTCCTACGAGCAGTACTTC; CDR3aa: CASSSTRLAGSYEQYF
abundance: once; v_gene: TRBV7-2; j_gene: TRBJ2-7; d_gene: .; CDR3nt: TGTGCCAGCAGCTTAGGTAATTTCTACGAGCAGTACTTC; CDR3aa: CASSLGNFYEQYF
abundance: .; v_gene: TRBV4-1; j_gene: TRBJ1-6; d_gene: TRBD1; CDR3nt: TGCGCCAGCAGGCCCCCGGACAGGGGCCCCAATTCACCCCTCCACTTT; CDR3aa: CASRPPDRGPNSPLHF
abundance: .; v_gene: TRBV6-1; j_gene: TRBJ2-7; d_gene: TRBD1; CDR3nt: TGTGCCAGCAGTGAGAGACCTGGGACAGTTGGTCCCTACGAGCAGTACTTC; CDR3aa: CASSERPGTVGPYEQYF
abundance: once; v_gene: TRBV7-8; j_gene: TRBJ2-1; d_gene: TRBD1; CDR3nt: TGTGCCAGCGGCTTGCGACAGGGGAATGAGCAGTTCTTC; CDR3aa: CASGLRQGNEQFF
abundance: .; v_gene: TRBV28; j_gene: TRBJ1-4; d_gene: TRBD1; CDR3nt: TGTGCCAGCAGTTTATCCGGGACAGCTAACGATGAAAAACTGTTTTTT; CDR3aa: CASSLSGTANDEKLFF
abundance: .; v_gene: TRBV19; j_gene: TRBJ2-7; d_gene: TRBD1; CDR3nt: TGTGCCAGTAAAACAGGGGGTACGAACTACGAGCAGTACTTC; CDR3aa: CASKTGGTNYEQYF
abundance: .; v_gene: TRBV20-1; j_gene: TRBJ2-3; d_gene: .; CDR3nt: TGCAGTGCTAGGGAGTCTCATACGCAGTATTTT; CDR3aa: CSARESHTQYF
abundance: once; v_gene: TRBV6-2/TRBV6-3; j_gene: TRBJ2-4; d_gene: TRBD2; CDR3nt: TGTGCCAGCAGTTACACCGGACTTTGGGAGGGCCGCAACATTCAGTACTTC; CDR3aa: CASSYTGLWEGRNIQYF
abundance: few; v_gene: TRBV28; j_gene: TRBJ2-7; d_gene: .; CDR3nt: TGTGCCAGCAGTTTATCGTCACAGGGAAGGAACGAGCAGTACTTC; CDR3aa: CASSLSSQGRNEQYF
abundance: .; v_gene: TRBV7-8; j_gene: TRBJ1-2; d_gene: .; CDR3nt: TGTGCCAGCAGCTTAGTAGACACTAACTATGGCTACACCTTC; CDR3aa: CASSLVDTNYGYTF
abundance: .; v_gene: TRBV7-2; j_gene: TRBJ1-1; d_gene: .; CDR3nt: TGTGCCAGCAGCTTAGGTATCCTCGCGATGGAAGCTTTCTTT; CDR3aa: CASSLGILAMEAFF
abundance: .; v_gene: TRBV4-3; j_gene: TRBJ2-2; d_gene: TRBD2; CDR3nt: TGCGCCAGCAGCCAGTTTTTAGCGGGAGCAAACACCGGGGAGCTGTTTTTT; CDR3aa: CASSQFLAGANTGELFF
abundance: .; v_gene: TRBV24-1; j_gene: TRBJ2-1; d_gene: .; CDR3nt: TGTGCCACCAGTGATTTGTATTTGAATGAGCAGTTCTTC; CDR3aa: CATSDLYLNEQFF
abundance: .; v_gene: TRBV6-5; j_gene: TRBJ2-2; d_gene: .; CDR3nt: TGTGCCAGCAGTTCCCCAACCGGGGAGCTGTTTTTT; CDR3aa: CASSSPTGELFF
abundance: .; v_gene: TRBV11-1; j_gene: TRBJ2-4; d_gene: TRBD1; CDR3nt: TGTGCCAGCAGCACGGAGACAGGGGGAGCCAAAAACATTCAGTACTTC; CDR3aa: CASSTETGGAKNIQYF
abundance: .; v_gene: TRBV3-1/TRBV3-2; j_gene: TRBJ1-2; d_gene: .; CDR3nt: TGTGCCAGCGGGCTGAGCTATGGCTACACCTTC; CDR3aa: CASGLSYGYTF
abundance: .; v_gene: TRBV5-1; j_gene: TRBJ1-6; d_gene: .; CDR3nt: TGCGCCAGCAGTACCGGGGGGGATTCACCCCTCCACTTT; CDR3aa: CASSTGGDSPLHF
abundance: .; v_gene: TRBV5-1; j_gene: TRBJ2-2; d_gene: .; CDR3nt: TGCGCCAGCAGCCCATCTCTCCGGGGAACGAACACCGGGGAGCTGTTTTTT; CDR3aa: CASSPSLRGTNTGELFF
abundance: .; v_gene: TRBV7-9; j_gene: TRBJ2-5; d_gene: .; CDR3nt: TGTGCCAGCAGCCCCTCCCAAGAGACCCAGTACTTC; CDR3aa: CASSPSQETQYF
abundance: .; v_gene: TRBV27; j_gene: TRBJ2-1; d_gene: TRBD1; CDR3nt: TGTGCCAGCAGGGACAGGGAGAATGAGCAGTTCTTC; CDR3aa: CASRDRENEQFF
abundance: once; v_gene: TRBV12-2; j_gene: TRBJ2-1; d_gene: .; CDR3nt: TGTGCAAGTCGCTTAGCGTGGGGACAGGAGAGCTCCTACAATGAGCAGTTCTTC; CDR3aa: CASRLAWGQESSYNEQFF
abundance: .; v_gene: TRBV11-3; j_gene: TRBJ1-3; d_gene: .; CDR3nt: TGTGCCAGCAGCCACCCCTGGAACGATGAGGCAAACACCATATATTTT; CDR3aa: CASSHPWNDEANTIYF
abundance: .; v_gene: TRBV5-1; j_gene: TRBJ2-5; d_gene: TRBD2; CDR3nt: TGCGCCAGCAGCTTGACCAGGGAGGGTGAGACCCAGTACTTC; CDR3aa: CASSLTREGETQYF
abundance: .; v_gene: TRBV20-1; j_gene: TRBJ2-5; d_gene: .; CDR3nt: TGCAGTGCTCACCAGGGGGAGACCCAGTACTTC; CDR3aa: CSAHQGETQYF
abundance: .; v_gene: TRBV5-4; j_gene: TRBJ1-1; d_gene: .; CDR3nt: TGTGCCAGCAGCTTGGAGAACCCCGCGCGTGAAGCTTTCTTT; CDR3aa: CASSLENPAREAFF
abundance: few; v_gene: TRBV5-6; j_gene: TRBJ1-2; d_gene: .; CDR3nt: TGTGCCAGCAGCCCAACTGGGGAGGGCTATGGCTACACCTTC; CDR3aa: CASSPTGEGYGYTF
abundance: .; v_gene: TRBV2; j_gene: TRBJ1-5; d_gene: TRBD1; CDR3nt: TGTGCCAGCAGCCAAACAGGGGGCTACCAGCCCCAGCATTTT; CDR3aa: CASSQTGGYQPQHF
abundance: .; v_gene: TRBV5-1; j_gene: TRBJ1-2; d_gene: .; CDR3nt: TGCGCCAGCAGCTTGGTCGGGGGACTAGAAGGCTACACCTTC; CDR3aa: CASSLVGGLEGYTF
abundance: .; v_gene: TRBV27; j_gene: TRBJ2-1; d_gene: TRBD2; CDR3nt: TGTGCCAGCAGTTTTCCTCCTAGACTAGCGGGGTTGAATGAGCAGTTCTTC; CDR3aa: CASSFPPRLAGLNEQFF
abundance: .; v_gene: TRBV12-3/TRBV12-4; j_gene: TRBJ2-4; d_gene: .; CDR3nt: TGTGCCAGCAGTTCTAGCGAGTTGGACATTCAGTACTTC; CDR3aa: CASSSSELDIQYF
abundance: .; v_gene: TRBV5-6; j_gene: TRBJ1-2; d_gene: TRBD1; CDR3nt: TGTGCCAGCAGCTTAGTTGGGCAGGGGGCTAACTATGGCTACACCTTC; CDR3aa: CASSLVGQGANYGYTF
abundance: .; v_gene: TRBV10-3; j_gene: TRBJ2-7; d_gene: TRBD2; CDR3nt: TGTGCCATCAGTGAGCCGGGACTACACTACGAGCAGTACTTC; CDR3aa: CAISEPGLHYEQYF
abundance: .; v_gene: TRBV11-3; j_gene: TRBJ2-2; d_gene: TRBD1; CDR3nt: TGTGCCAGCAGCTTAGGGTCCCAGGGGGCGAACGGGGAGCTGTTTTTT; CDR3aa: CASSLGSQGANGELFF
abundance: .; v_gene: TRBV5-6; j_gene: TRBJ1-1; d_gene: TRBD1; CDR3nt: TGTGCCAGCAGCTTACGACAGGGAGGACGGGGCACTGAAGCTTTCTTT; CDR3aa: CASSLRQGGRGTEAFF
abundance: .; v_gene: TRBV5-1; j_gene: TRBJ2-2; d_gene: .; CDR3nt: TGCGCCAGCAGCTTGTTCGCGGGCGGGGAGCTGTTTTTT; CDR3aa: CASSLFAGGELFF
abundance: once; v_gene: TRBV6-5; j_gene: TRBJ1-2; d_gene: .; CDR3nt: TGTGCCAGCAGTTACCAGGGTGGCTACACCTTC; CDR3aa: CASSYQGGYTF
abundance: .; v_gene: TRBV30; j_gene: TRBJ2-7; d_gene: .; CDR3nt: TGTGCCTGGAGTGTAGGATGGCAGCGCAGCCACGAGCAGTACTTC; CDR3aa: CAWSVGWQRSHEQYF